These 32 T cell receptor beta chains share one sample of origin, sequenced in a study of cytotoxic CD8 clonotypes in ibrutinib-treated CLL. Data came from immunoSEQ multiplex PCR; TCRdb stores just in-frame clones and leaves some out. The top ten clones hold approximately 5.9% of a sample with 200,000 to 250,000 clones, 70% of them seen once. Sequencing was performed on PBMCs, taken after 12 months of ibrutinib treatment. The receptors were sampled from a human donor with chronic lymphocytic leukemia.

The chain couples TRBV5-1 to TRBJ2-2; 10 bases map to TRBD2. This CDR3 comprises 19 residues. Trimming took 1 base from V and 8 from J; bases not matched to a gene: 17. Looked up from germline, CDR1 is SGHRS and CDR2 is YFSETQ. The CDR3 protein is CASSLKLAGGSLDAGELFF. The CDR3 DNA sequence: TGCGCCAGCAGCTTGAAGTTAGCGGGAGGCTCCCTCGACGCGGGGGAGCTGTTTTTT.

V is TRBV9 and J is TRBJ1-2, with TRBD1 matching over 9 bases. Germline trimming cut 6 bases from V and 4 bases from J; bases unmatched to any gene: 7. The CDR3 has 14 amino acids. CDR1 and CDR2 (germline): SGDLS, YYNGEE. Here the CDR3 DNA reads TGTGCCAGCACTGCCGGGACAGGGATCTATGGCTACACCTTC. Translating gives CASTAGTGIYGYTF.

The chain has TRBV7-2 and TRBJ2-7; 8 bases are a match to TRBD2. The CDR3 loop spans 15 amino acids. The trim removed 2 bases at V and 2 bases at J, leaving 5 bases unmatched. Looked up from germline, CDR1 is SGHTA and CDR2 is FQGNSA. As DNA, the CDR3 is TGTGCCAGCAGCTTATTACGGGGGGGGGCCTACGAGCAGTACTTC. Translated, it gives CASSLLRGGAYEQYF.

The rearrangement joins TRBV28 to TRBJ1-2; D unresolved. There are 13 residues in the CDR3. V lost 7 bases to trimming and J lost 4 bases, with 13 bases between them. In germline, CDR1 is MDHEN, CDR2 SYDVKM. CDR3 nucleotides: TGTGCCAGCAACCAGGAGCATTTCTATGGCTACACCTTC. Residues: CASNQEHFYGYTF.

The rearrangement uses TRBV18 and TRBJ2-2; D uncertain. The CDR3 sequence is 17 residues long. With 2 bases removed from V and 1 base from J, the gap between germline ends came to 14 bases. In germline, CDR1 is KGHSH, CDR2 LQKENI. The CDR3 reads CASSPLIRRKNTGELFF. DNA of the CDR3: TGTGCCAGCTCACCATTGATCCGCAGGAAGAACACCGGGGAGCTGTTTTTT.

This clone showed up just once. The chain carries TRBV5-6 and TRBJ1-1; no reliable D call. CDR1 and CDR2 (germline): SGHDT, YYEEEE. Trimming cost V 1 base and J 1 base, with 8 bases left between them. The CDR3 covers 14 residues. The CDR3: CASSLRIGNTEAFF. The CDR3 nucleotides read TGTGCCAGCAGCTTGCGGATAGGGAACACTGAAGCTTTCTTT.

V usage is TRBV19 and J usage is TRBJ2-3, with 10 bases identical to TRBD2. Germline V gene sequence: CDR1 LNHDA, CDR2 SQIVND (reference sequence). V lost 3 bases to trimming and J lost 3 bases; unmatched junction nucleotides: 6. The CDR3 contains 16 residues. The CDR3 nucleotides are TGTGCCAGTAGTATTTCTAGCGGGAGTAGAACAGATACGCAGTATTTT. Translated: CASSISSGSRTDTQYF.

The chain combines TRBV7-6 with TRBJ2-1, with D maybe TRBD1 (5 bases). V shed 3 bases and J shed 9 bases, with 15 bases lying between them. This CDR3 contains 14 residues. CDR1 and CDR2 (germline): SGHVS, FNYEAQ. The CDR3 sequence is CASSLAGYSGEQFF. The DNA for the CDR3 is TGTGCCAGCAGCTTGGCAGGGTATTCCGGTGAGCAGTTCTTC.

CDR3 sequence: CASSTYTGELFF. The CDR3 coding sequence is TGTGCCAGCTCTACATACACCGGGGAGCTGTTTTTT. The gene calls are TRBV18 and TRBJ2-2; unclear D gene. This CDR3 spans 12 amino acids. CDR1 and CDR2 (germline): KGHSH, LQKENI. Trimming stripped 6 bases from V and 3 bases from J, with 5 bases between.

The chain couples TRBV5-6 to TRBJ2-1; 7 nucleotides line up with TRBD2. CDR1 is SGHDT, CDR2 YYEEEE, per germline. The CDR3 length is 14 residues. V lost 1 base and J lost 5; bases outside the gene matches: 3. DNA of the CDR3: TGTGCCAGCAGCTTGACGGCGGGGGACAATGAGCAGTTCTTC. Translation: CASSLTAGDNEQFF.

This clone turned up a few times. The chain employs TRBV5-4 and TRBJ2-5; TRBD1 matches 9 bases. The CDR3 runs 16 residues. Germline loops: CDR1 SGHNT, CDR2 YYREEE (reference sequence). With 0 bases clipped from V and 5 bases from J, the junction kept 8 bases outside the gene matches. CDR3: CASSLARDRVRETQYF. The CDR3 bases are TGTGCCAGCAGCTTGGCCCGGGACAGGGTGCGGGAGACCCAGTACTTC.

This clone was picked up a small number of times. V usage is TRBV11-2 and J usage is TRBJ1-3, with D hard to call. The CDR3 extends over 16 amino acids. Germline V gene lookup returns CDR1 SGHAT and CDR2 FQNNGV. With 2 bases removed from V and 3 bases from J, the gap between germline ends came to 14 bases. CDR3 residues: CASSLRIGVIGNTIYF. In nucleotides, the CDR3 is TGTGCCAGCAGCTTAAGAATCGGAGTTATTGGAAACACCATATATTTT.

The V gene is TRBV18, the J gene TRBJ2-1; 8 nucleotides match TRBD2. The CDR3 runs 16 residues. Germline V gene lookup returns CDR1 KGHSH and CDR2 LQKENI. J gave up 0 bases and V 3 bases, and 4 bases lay outside the gene matches. As DNA, the CDR3 is TGTGCCAGCTCACCGGGACTAGGGAGCTCCTACAATGAGCAGTTCTTC. Encoded protein: CASSPGLGSSYNEQFF.

This clone was counted ten times or more. V and J are TRBV2 and TRBJ1-1; D unclear. This CDR3 region has 14 residues. V gave up 4 bases and J gave up 1 base, with 10 bases separating them. Germline lookup yields CDR1 SNHLY and CDR2 FYNNEI. DNA of the CDR3: TGTGCCAGCAGTGCGGTACACACGAACACTGAAGCTTTCTTT. Protein: CASSAVHTNTEAFF.

This clone has more than one count but fewer than ten. This chain links TRBV5-1 with TRBJ1-6, with 7 bases fitting TRBD1. Looked up from germline, CDR1 is SGHRS and CDR2 is YFSETQ. J lost 6 bases, V lost 1 base, and 7 bases had no gene match. The CDR3 is 16 residues long. The DNA for the CDR3 is TGCGCCAGCAGCTTGAATACAGGGGTAGGTAATTCACCCCTCCACTTT. As protein: CASSLNTGVGNSPLHF. Together with reference TRBV5-1 and TRBJ1-6, the CDR3 gives the full variable domain: KAGVTQTPRYLIKTRGQQVTLSCSPISGHRSVSWYQQTPGQGLQFLFEYFSETQRNKGNFPGRFSGRQFSNSRSEMNVSTLELGDSALYLCASSLNTGVGNSPLHFGNGTRLTVT.

This sequence joins TRBV5-1 and TRBJ1-1; tentatively, D is TRBD1 (6 bases). The CDR3 length is 14 residues. The germline V gene has CDR1 SGHRS and CDR2 YFSETQ. V shed 3 bases and J shed 0 bases, with 9 bases lying between them. CDR3 bases: TGCGCCAGCAGCTCAGGGGTCATGAACACTGAAGCTTTCTTT. Residues: CASSSGVMNTEAFF.

V and J are TRBV30 and TRBJ2-4; 8 bases are a match to TRBD1. The length of the CDR3 is 14 residues. After removal of 5 bases from V and 2 bases from J, the junction contained 5 bases not matched to a gene. CDR1 is GTSNPN, CDR2 SVGIG, per germline (reference sequence). CDR3 region: CAWGQGTSKNIQYF. The CDR3 coding sequence is TGTGCCTGGGGACAGGGCACATCCAAAAACATTCAGTACTTC.

Ten or more counts support this clone. The chain has TRBV19 and TRBJ1-2; no reliable D call. The CDR3 is made up of 16 amino acids. Trimming pared 5 bases from V and 0 bases from J, leaving 16 bases between. CDR1 and CDR2 (germline): LNHDA, SQIVND (reference sequence). The chain's CDR3 is CASSPIAGKANYGYTF. CDR3 nucleotides: TGTGCCAGTAGTCCAATCGCGGGTAAAGCTAACTATGGCTACACCTTC.

In DNA, the CDR3 is TGCGCCAGCAGCGTGGGTGGGAGAACTGAAGCTTTCTTT. Its protein is CASSVGGRTEAFF. The gene calls are TRBV5-1 and TRBJ1-1; D not resolved. There are 13 residues in the CDR3. Germline-derived CDR1 and CDR2 are SGHRS and YFSETQ. V was cut by 4 bases and J by 5 bases, with 12 bases left in between.

V and J are TRBV15 and TRBJ2-5, with D hard to call. The V end was cut by 0 bases, the J end by 5 bases, with 10 bases between. Germline V gene data show CDR1 as LNHNV and CDR2 as YYDKDF (reference sequence). The CDR3 runs to 14 residues. The CDR3 sequence is CATSRDFPLETQYF. CDR3 nucleotides: TGTGCCACCAGCAGAGATTTTCCGTTGGAGACCCAGTACTTC.

This chain uses TRBV5-1 with TRBJ2-1; a possible D gene is TRBD1 (6 bases). With 4 bases removed from V and 0 bases from J, the gap between germline ends came to 11 bases. This CDR3 comprises 15 residues. CDR1 and CDR2 (germline): SGHRS, YFSETQ. CDR3 bases: TGCGCCAGCAGCCGACGGACAGACTCCTACAATGAGCAGTTCTTC. Its translation is CASSRRTDSYNEQFF.

The CDR3 loop reads CASSRDRDSHQPQHF. The CDR3 coding sequence is TGTGCCAGCTCACGGGACAGGGATTCTCATCAGCCCCAGCATTTT. The chain joins TRBV18 to TRBJ1-5, with 9 bases aligning to TRBD1. The CDR3 length is 15 residues. J lost 5 bases, V lost 4 bases, and 6 bases had no gene match. CDR1 and CDR2 (germline): KGHSH, LQKENI.

The chain recombines TRBV5-1 with TRBJ1-5; D is perhaps TRBD1 (5 bases). Germline CDR1 is SGHRS and CDR2 is YFSETQ. The length of the CDR3 is 15 residues. Trimming took 0 bases from V and 6 from J, leaving 13 bases between them. This CDR3 is CASSLEGTPSQPQHF. CDR3 coding DNA: TGCGCCAGCAGCTTGGAGGGGACGCCGAGTCAGCCCCAGCATTTT.

The V call is TRBV30, the J call TRBJ1-2; 7 nucleotides align to TRBD1. The length of the CDR3 is 12 residues. Germline values: CDR1 GTSNPN, CDR2 SVGIG (reference sequence). After removal of 5 bases from V and 7 bases from J, the junction contained 7 bases not matched to a gene. The CDR3 nucleotides are TGTGCCTGGGTACAGGGGAGGATTGGCTACACCTTC. Translated: CAWVQGRIGYTF.

The chain is built from TRBV4-1 and TRBJ1-3, with D perhaps TRBD1 (6 bases). CDR1 is MGHRA and CDR2 is YSYEKL in the germline V gene. Trimming left V 2 bases short and J 1 base short, with 12 bases between. This CDR3 contains 16 residues. CDR3 sequence: CASSQPTGRSGNTIYF. As DNA, the CDR3 is TGCGCCAGCAGCCAACCCACAGGGCGGTCTGGAAACACCATATATTTT.

The J gene is TRBJ2-7, the V gene TRBV5-1, with D perhaps given as TRBD1 or TRBD2 (5 bases each). The germline CDR1 and CDR2 sequences are SGHRS and YFSETQ. The CDR3 extends over 16 amino acids. The germline V and J ends were trimmed by 0 bases and 0 bases, with 13 bases remaining between them. The CDR3 loop is CASSLVGSGSSYEQYF. The CDR3 bases are TGCGCCAGCAGCTTGGTAGGGTCAGGGAGCTCCTACGAGCAGTACTTC.

The CDR3: CASSPPWAGGMTEAFF. In DNA form, the CDR3 reads TGTGCCAGCTCACCACCCTGGGCAGGGGGCATGACTGAAGCTTTCTTT. The chain uses TRBV18 and TRBJ1-1; 8 positions match TRBD1. Germline CDR1 reads KGHSH; CDR2 reads LQKENI. With V trimmed by 0 bases and J by 5 bases, 8 bases remained unmatched. This CDR3 is built from 16 residues.

The chain has TRBV12-5 and TRBJ1-1; D call uncertain. This CDR3 comprises 13 residues. Germline V lookup: CDR1 LGHNT, CDR2 FRNRAP. V was shortened by 2 bases and J by 2 bases, with 6 bases between the two germline ends. This CDR3 is CASGLRPNTEAFF. DNA of the CDR3: TGTGCTAGTGGTTTGCGGCCAAACACTGAAGCTTTCTTT.

The genes are TRBV7-2 and TRBJ2-1; a possible D gene is TRBD2 (6 bases). The CDR3 totals 16 residues. From germline, CDR1 is SGHTA and CDR2 FQGNSA. Trimming took 4 bases from V and 2 from J, leaving 15 bases between them. Here the CDR3 DNA reads TGTGCCAGCAGCTCACCTCGTGCGGGAACCTACAATGAGCAGTTCTTC. Protein sequence: CASSSPRAGTYNEQFF.

The rearrangement joins TRBV4-1 to TRBJ2-1, with TRBD2 matching 8 bases. Germline loops: CDR1 MGHRA, CDR2 YSYEKL. With 4 bases clipped from V and 4 bases from J, the junction kept 9 bases outside the gene matches. CDR3 length: 16 residues. CDR3 bases: TGCGCCAGCAGCCCGGGGGGGGCGAATTTGTACAATGAGCAGTTCTTC. Translating it yields CASSPGGANLYNEQFF.

The V gene is TRBV5-1, the J gene TRBJ1-3; TRBD1 might be the D (5 bases). Trimming cost V 4 bases and J 3 bases, with 11 bases left between them. The length of the CDR3 is 14 residues. Germline loops: CDR1 SGHRS, CDR2 YFSETQ. In nucleotides, the CDR3 is TGCGCCAGCAGCCAGACAGTGGGTGGAAACACCATATATTTT. Translation: CASSQTVGGNTIYF.

The gene calls are TRBV7-8 and TRBJ1-2; TRBD1 might be the D (6 bases). Per the germline V gene, CDR1 is SGHVS and CDR2 is FQNEAQ. This CDR3 has 16 amino acids. Deletions cut 5 bases from V and 0 bases from J, with 16 bases between. CDR3 loop: CASSKRDRSTNYGYTF. The CDR3 region has the DNA TGTGCCAGCAGCAAGAGAGACAGGAGTACTAACTATGGCTACACCTTC. Based on the CDR3 plus reference TRBV7-8 and TRBJ1-2, the full variable domain is GAGVSQSPRYKVAKRGQDVALRCDPISGHVSLFWYQQALGQGPEFLTYFQNEAQLDKSGLPSDRFFAERPEGSVSTLKIQRTQQEDSAVYLCASSKRDRSTNYGYTFGSGTRLTVV.